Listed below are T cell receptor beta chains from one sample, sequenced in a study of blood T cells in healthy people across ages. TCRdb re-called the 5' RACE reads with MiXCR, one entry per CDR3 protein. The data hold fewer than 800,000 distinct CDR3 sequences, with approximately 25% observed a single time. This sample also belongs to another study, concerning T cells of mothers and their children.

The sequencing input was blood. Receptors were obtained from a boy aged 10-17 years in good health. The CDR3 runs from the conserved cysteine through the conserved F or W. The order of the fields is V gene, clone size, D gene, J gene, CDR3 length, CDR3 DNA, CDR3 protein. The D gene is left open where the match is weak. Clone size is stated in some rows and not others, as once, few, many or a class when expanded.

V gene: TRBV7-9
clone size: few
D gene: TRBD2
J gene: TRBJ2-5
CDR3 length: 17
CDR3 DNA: TGTGCCAGCAGCTTAGCCCGGGCTAGCGGGGGGCTCGAGACCCAGTACTTC
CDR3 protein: CASSLARASGGLETQYF

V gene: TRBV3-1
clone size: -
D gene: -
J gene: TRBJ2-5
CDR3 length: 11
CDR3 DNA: TGTGCCAGCAGCCAATTGTACAAGCAGTACTTC
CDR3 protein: CASSQLYKQYF

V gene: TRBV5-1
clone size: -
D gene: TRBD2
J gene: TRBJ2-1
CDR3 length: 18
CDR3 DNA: TGCGCCAGCAGCTTGAGGCTAGCGGGGGCGCCGGGGAACAATGAGCAGTTCTTC
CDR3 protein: CASSLRLAGAPGNNEQFF

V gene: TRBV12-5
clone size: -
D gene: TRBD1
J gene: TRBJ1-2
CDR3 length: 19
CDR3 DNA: TGTGCTAGTGGTTTTGTCCACCGTCCGGGACAGGGGGCGAACTATGGCTACACCTTC
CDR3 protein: CASGFVHRPGQGANYGYTF

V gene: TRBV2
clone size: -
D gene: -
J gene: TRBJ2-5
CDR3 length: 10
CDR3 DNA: TGTGCCAGCAGTGGGCCCTCGATCCTCTTC
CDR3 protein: CASSGPSILF

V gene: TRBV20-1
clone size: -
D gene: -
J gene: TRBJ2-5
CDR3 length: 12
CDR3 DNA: TGCAGTGCTCAGGGGAATCAAGAGACCCAGTACTTC
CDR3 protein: CSAQGNQETQYF

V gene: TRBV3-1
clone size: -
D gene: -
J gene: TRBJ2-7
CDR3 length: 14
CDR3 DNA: TGTGCCAGCAGCCTGGACACCACCACCTACGAGCAGTACTTC
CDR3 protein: CASSLDTTTYEQYF

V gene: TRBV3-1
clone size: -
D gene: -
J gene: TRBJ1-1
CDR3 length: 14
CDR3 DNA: TGTGCCAGCAGCAGGGAGAGTAAGAACACTGAAGCTTTCTTT
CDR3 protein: CASSRESKNTEAFF

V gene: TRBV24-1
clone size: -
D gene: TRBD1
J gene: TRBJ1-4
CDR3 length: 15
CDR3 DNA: TGTGCCACCAGTCCCGGGACAGGCTGGAATGAAAAACTGTTTTTT
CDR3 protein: CATSPGTGWNEKLFF

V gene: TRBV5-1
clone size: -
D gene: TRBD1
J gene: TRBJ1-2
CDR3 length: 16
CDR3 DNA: TGCGCCAGCAGCTCACCCTCCGTGACAGGGAAGGATGGCTACACCTTC
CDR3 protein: CASSSPSVTGKDGYTF

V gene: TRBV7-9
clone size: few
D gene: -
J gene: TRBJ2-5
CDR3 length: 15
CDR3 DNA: TGTGCCAGCAGCCCCTTTGGGAACCAGCAAGAGACCCAGTACTTC
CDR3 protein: CASSPFGNQQETQYF

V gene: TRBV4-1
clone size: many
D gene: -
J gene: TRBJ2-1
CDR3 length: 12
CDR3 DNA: TGCGCCAGCAGCCAAGATCGAAATGAGCAGTTCTTC
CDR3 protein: CASSQDRNEQFF

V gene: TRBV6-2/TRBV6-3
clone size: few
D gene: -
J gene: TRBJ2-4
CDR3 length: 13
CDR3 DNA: TGTGCCAGCAGTTACTATTCGACGGTGACTCAGTACTTC
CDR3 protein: CASSYYSTVTQYF

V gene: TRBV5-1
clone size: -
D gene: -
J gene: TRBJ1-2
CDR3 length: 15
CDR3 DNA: TGCGCCAGCAGCTTAGGAGGGTCCCGAAACTATGGCTACACCTTC
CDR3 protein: CASSLGGSRNYGYTF

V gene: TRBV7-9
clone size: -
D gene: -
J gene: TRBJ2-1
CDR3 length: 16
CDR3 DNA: TGTGCCAGCAGCGTACCCTCGGGGGGCGCTTACAATGAGCAGTTCTTC
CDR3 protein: CASSVPSGGAYNEQFF

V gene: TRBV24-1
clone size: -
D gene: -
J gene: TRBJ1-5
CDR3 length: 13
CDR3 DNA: TGTGCCACCAGTTCCGTTGGCAATCAGCCCCAGCATTTT
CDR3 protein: CATSSVGNQPQHF

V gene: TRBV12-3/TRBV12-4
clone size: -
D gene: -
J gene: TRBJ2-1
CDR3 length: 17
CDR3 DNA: TGTGCCAGCAGCCCACGGGCATCCTCTAGCTCCTACAATGAGCAGTTCTTC
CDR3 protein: CASSPRASSSSYNEQFF

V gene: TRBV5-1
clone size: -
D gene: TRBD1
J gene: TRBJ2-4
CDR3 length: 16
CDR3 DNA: TGCGCCAGCAGCCGAGGACAGGGGGCTAGGGGAAACATTCAGTACTTC
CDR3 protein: CASSRGQGARGNIQYF

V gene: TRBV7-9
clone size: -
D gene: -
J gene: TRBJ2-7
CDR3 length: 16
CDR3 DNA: TGTGCCAGCAGCTCCCTTGGAGGAGGAGGCTCCTACGAGCAGTACTTC
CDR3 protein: CASSSLGGGGSYEQYF

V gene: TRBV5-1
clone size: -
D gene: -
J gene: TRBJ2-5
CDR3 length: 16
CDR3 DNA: TGCGCCAGCAGCCCGGGGACAAACTCAGAAAAAGAGACCCAGTACTTC
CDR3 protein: CASSPGTNSEKETQYF

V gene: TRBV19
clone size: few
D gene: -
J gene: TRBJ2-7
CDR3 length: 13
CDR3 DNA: TGTGCCAGTAGTTTCGTCGGGGGCTACGAGCAGTACTTC
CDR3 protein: CASSFVGGYEQYF

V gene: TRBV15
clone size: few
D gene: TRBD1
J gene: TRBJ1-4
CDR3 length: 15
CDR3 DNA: TGTGCCACCAGCAGAGGCAGGGGGACTAATGAAAAACTGTTTTTT
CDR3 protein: CATSRGRGTNEKLFF

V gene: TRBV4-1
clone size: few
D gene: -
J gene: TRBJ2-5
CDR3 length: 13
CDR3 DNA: TGCGCCAGCAGCCAAGTCCAGCAAGAGACCCAGTACTTC
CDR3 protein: CASSQVQQETQYF

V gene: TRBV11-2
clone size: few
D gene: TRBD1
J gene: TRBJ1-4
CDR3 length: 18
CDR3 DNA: TGTGCCAGCAGCCTCACCGGACAGGGAGGGGGAACTAATGAAAAACTGTTTTTT
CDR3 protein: CASSLTGQGGGTNEKLFF

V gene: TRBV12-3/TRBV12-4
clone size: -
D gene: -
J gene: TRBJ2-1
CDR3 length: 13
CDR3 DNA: TGTGCCAGCCTTCGGATGGCGGGCGGAATGCAGTTCTTC
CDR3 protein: CASLRMAGGMQFF

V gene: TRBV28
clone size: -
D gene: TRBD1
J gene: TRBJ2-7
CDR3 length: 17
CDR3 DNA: TGTGCCAGCAGTTCGACCGCCGTCGATAGGGGGCATAGGGAGCAGTACTTC
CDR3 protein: CASSSTAVDRGHREQYF

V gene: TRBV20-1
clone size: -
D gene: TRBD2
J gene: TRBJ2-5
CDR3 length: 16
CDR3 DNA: TGCAGTGCCATTACTTCCGGACTAGCGGGGGTAGAGACCCAGTACTTC
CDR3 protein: CSAITSGLAGVETQYF

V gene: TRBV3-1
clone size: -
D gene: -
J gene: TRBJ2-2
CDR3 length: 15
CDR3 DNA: TGTGCCAGCACCTACAGGGAGTTGAGCACCGGGGAGCTGTTTTTT
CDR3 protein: CASTYRELSTGELFF

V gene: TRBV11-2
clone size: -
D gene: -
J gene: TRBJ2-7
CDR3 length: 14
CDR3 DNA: TGTGCCAGCAGCTTACTGGGGATTGAGTACGAGCAGTACTTC
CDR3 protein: CASSLLGIEYEQYF

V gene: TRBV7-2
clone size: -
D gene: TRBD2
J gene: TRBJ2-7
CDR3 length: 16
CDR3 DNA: TGTGCCAGCAGCTTAATTTTGAGCGGGGGGGCAGACGAGCAGTACTTC
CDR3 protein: CASSLILSGGADEQYF

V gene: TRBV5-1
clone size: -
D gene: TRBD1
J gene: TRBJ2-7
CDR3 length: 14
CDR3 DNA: TGCGCCAGCAGCGCAGGGGACAGTACCTACGAGCAGTACTTC
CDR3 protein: CASSAGDSTYEQYF

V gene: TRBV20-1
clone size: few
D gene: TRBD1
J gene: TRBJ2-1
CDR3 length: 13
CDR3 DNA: TGCAGTGCCATCGACAGGGTCTGGAATGAGCAGTTCTTC
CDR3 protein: CSAIDRVWNEQFF

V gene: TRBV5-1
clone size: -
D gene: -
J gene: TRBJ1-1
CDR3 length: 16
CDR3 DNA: TGCGCCAGCAGCTTGGATCTCACGAACATGAACACTGAAGCTTTCTTT
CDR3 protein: CASSLDLTNMNTEAFF

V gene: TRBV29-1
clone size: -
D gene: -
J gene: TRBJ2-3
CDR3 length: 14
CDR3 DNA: TGCAGCGGACGGCCGGCTATTTACACAGATACGCAGTATTTT
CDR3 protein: CSGRPAIYTDTQYF

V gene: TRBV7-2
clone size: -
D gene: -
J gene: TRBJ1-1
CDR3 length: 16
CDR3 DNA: TGTGCCAGCAGTGTAAGGGCGACAGAGCCTCAGGGGGAAGCTTTCTTT
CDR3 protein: CASSVRATEPQGEAFF

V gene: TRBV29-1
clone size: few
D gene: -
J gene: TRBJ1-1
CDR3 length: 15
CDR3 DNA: TGCAGCGTGATCCCCTGGACAAGAATGAACACTGAAGCTTTCTTT
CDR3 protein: CSVIPWTRMNTEAFF

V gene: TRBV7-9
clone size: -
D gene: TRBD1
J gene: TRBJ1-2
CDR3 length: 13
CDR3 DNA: TGTGCCAGCAGCCCGACAGGGGGGCGCGGCTACACCTTC
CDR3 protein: CASSPTGGRGYTF

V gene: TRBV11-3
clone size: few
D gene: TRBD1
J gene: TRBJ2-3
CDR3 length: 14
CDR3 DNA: TGTGCCAGCAGCTCAGGACAGGGGCCAGATACGCAGTATTTT
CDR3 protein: CASSSGQGPDTQYF

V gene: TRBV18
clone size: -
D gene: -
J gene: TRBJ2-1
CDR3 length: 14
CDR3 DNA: TGTGCCAGCTCACCACTCGATCAGATCAATGAGCAGTTCTTC
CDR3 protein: CASSPLDQINEQFF

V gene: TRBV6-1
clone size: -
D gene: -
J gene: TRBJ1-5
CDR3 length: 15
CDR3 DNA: TGTGCCAGCAGTGAAGCCGGGGATAGCAATCAGCCCCAGCATTTT
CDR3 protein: CASSEAGDSNQPQHF

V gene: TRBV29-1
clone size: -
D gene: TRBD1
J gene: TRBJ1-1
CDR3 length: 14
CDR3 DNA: TGCAGCGTTGAAATCAGGGGGCGGCACACTGAAGCTTTCTTT
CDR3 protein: CSVEIRGRHTEAFF

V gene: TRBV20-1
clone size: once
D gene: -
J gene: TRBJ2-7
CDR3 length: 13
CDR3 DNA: TGCAGTGCTAGAGTTGAGGGATGGTACGAGCAGTACTTC
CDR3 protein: CSARVEGWYEQYF

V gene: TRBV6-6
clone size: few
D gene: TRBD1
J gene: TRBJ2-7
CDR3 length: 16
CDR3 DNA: TGTGCCAGCACCGAGGGGGGACAGGGACTCTCCTACGAGCAGTACTTC
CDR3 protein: CASTEGGQGLSYEQYF

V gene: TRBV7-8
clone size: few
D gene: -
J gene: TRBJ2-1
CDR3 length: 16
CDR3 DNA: TGTGCCAGCAGCTCCCCGGCCCACCGATCCTACAATGAGCAGTTCTTC
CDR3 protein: CASSSPAHRSYNEQFF

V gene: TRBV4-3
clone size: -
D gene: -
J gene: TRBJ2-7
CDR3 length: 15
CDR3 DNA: TGCGCCAGCAGCCAAGAGGAAGCGGTTCCCTACGAGCAGTACTTC
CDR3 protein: CASSQEEAVPYEQYF

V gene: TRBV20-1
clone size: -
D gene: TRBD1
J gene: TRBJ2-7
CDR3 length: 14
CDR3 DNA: TGCAGTGCGGGGAGCACAGGGGCGTCCTACAAGCAGTACTTC
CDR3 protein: CSAGSTGASYKQYF

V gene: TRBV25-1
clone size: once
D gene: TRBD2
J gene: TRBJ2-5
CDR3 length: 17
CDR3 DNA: TGTGCCAGCAGTGACCCTCGACTAGCGGGACGGCAAGAGACCCAGTACTTC
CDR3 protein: CASSDPRLAGRQETQYF

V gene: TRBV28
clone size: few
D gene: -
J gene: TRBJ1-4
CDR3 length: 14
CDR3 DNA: TGTGCCAGCAGCCGGCGTGCAACTAATGAAAAACTGTTTTTT
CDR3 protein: CASSRRATNEKLFF

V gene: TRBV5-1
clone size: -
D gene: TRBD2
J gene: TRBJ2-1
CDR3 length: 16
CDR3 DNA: TGCGCCAGCAGCGGTATTAGCGGGCGAAGTTACAATGAGCAGTTCTTC
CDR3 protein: CASSGISGRSYNEQFF

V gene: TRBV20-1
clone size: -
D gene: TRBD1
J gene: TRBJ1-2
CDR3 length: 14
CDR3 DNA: TGCAGTGCTAGACCCGGGACAGGGGGGCATGGCTACACCTTC
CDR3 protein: CSARPGTGGHGYTF

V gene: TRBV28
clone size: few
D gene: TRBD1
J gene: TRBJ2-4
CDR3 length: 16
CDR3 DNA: TGTGCCAGCAGTTCGGGCGGGCCGGGACAGGGGGGCCTTCAGTACTTC
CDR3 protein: CASSSGGPGQGGLQYF

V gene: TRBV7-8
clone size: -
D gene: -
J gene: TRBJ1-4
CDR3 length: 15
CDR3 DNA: TGTGCCAGCAGCATAAACCGGGACGGGAATGAAAAACTGTTTTTT
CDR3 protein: CASSINRDGNEKLFF

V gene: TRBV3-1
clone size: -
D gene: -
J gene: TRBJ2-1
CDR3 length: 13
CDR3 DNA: TGTGCCAGCAGCCTGAGTCTTGTCCATGAGCAGTTCTTC
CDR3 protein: CASSLSLVHEQFF

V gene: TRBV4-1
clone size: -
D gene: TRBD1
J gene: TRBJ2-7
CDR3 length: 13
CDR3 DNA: TGCGCCAGCGGGACAGCAACCCAATACGAGCAGTACTTC
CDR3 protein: CASGTATQYEQYF

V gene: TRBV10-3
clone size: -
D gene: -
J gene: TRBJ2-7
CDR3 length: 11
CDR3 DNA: TGTGCCATCAGTGAATTTGGCGAGCAGTACTTC
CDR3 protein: CAISEFGEQYF

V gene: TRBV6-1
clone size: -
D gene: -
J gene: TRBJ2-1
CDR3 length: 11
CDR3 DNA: TGTGCCAGCAGGGACCACAATGAGCAGTTCTTC
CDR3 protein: CASRDHNEQFF

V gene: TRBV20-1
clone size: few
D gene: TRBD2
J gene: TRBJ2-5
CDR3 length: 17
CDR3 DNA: TGCAGTGCATGGGGAGCGGGAGGGCCGTTCTCCCAAGAGACCCAGTACTTC
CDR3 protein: CSAWGAGGPFSQETQYF